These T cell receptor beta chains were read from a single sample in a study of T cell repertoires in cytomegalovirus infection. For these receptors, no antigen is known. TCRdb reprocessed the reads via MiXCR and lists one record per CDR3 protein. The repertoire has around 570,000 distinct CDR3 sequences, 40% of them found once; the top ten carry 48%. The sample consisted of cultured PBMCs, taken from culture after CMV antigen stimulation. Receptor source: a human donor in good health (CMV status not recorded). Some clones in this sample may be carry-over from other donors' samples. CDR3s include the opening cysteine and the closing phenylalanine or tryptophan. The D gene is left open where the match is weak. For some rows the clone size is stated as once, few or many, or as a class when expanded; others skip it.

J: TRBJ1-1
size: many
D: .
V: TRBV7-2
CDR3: CASSLERFNTEAFF
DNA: TGTGCCAGCAGCTTAGAGAGATTCAACACTGAAGCTTTCTTT

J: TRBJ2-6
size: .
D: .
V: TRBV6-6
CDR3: CASSYGQPIVLTF
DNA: TGTGCCAGCAGTTACGGGCAGCCTATAGTCCTGACTTTC

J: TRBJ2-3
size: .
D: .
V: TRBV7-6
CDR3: CASSLLGQPAGDTQYF
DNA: TGTGCCAGCAGCTTACTAGGACAGCCGGCTGGAGATACGCAGTATTTT

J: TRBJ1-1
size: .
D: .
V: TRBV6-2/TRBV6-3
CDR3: CASSSFLLGRQAFF
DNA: TGTGCCAGCAGCTCTTTTCTTCTGGGACGTCAAGCTTTCTTT

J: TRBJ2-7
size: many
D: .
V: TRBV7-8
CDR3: CASSLARTGTYEQYF
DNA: TGTGCCAGCAGCTTAGCGCGCACGGGAACCTACGAGCAGTACTTC

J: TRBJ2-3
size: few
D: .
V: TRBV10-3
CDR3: CAISESPGEGTDTQYF
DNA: TGTGCCATCAGTGAGTCTCCTGGGGAGGGCACAGATACGCAGTATTTT

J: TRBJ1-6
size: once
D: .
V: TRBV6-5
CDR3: CASKRGRGSPLHF
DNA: TGTGCCAGCAAACGCGGACGAGGATCACCCCTCCACTTT

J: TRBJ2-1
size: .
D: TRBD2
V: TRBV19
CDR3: CANKLAGGPSEQFF
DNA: TGTGCCAATAAACTAGCGGGAGGGCCGAGTGAGCAGTTCTTC

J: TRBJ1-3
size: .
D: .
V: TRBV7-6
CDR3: CASSARDSGNTIYF
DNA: TGTGCCAGCAGCGCCCGGGACTCTGGAAACACCATATATTTT

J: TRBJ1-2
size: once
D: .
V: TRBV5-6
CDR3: CASSVGQTNYGYTF
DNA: TGTGCCAGCAGCGTTGGACAGACCAACTATGGCTACACCTTC

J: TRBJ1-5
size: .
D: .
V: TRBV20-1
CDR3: CSASYRRLSNQPQHF
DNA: TGCAGTGCTAGTTACAGGCGACTTAGCAATCAGCCCCAGCATTTT

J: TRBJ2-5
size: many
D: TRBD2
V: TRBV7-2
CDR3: CASRIGLAGGRGRETQYF
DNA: TGTGCCAGCAGAATTGGACTAGCGGGGGGCCGGGGGCGGGAGACCCAGTACTTC

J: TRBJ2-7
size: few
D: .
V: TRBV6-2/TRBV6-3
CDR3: CASSLNGNYEQYF
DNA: TGTGCCAGCAGTTTGAACGGAAACTACGAGCAGTACTTC

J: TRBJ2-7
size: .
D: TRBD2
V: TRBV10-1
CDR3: CASSEGGRAYEQYF
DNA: TGCGCCAGCAGTGAAGGCGGGAGGGCCTACGAGCAGTACTTC

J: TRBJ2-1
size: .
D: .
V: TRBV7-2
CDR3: CASSLYPHTDEQFF
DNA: TGTGCCAGCAGCTTATACCCCCACACCGATGAGCAGTTCTTC

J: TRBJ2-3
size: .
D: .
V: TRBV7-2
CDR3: CASSFLRGSTDTQYF
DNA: TGTGCCAGCAGTTTCCTACGGGGAAGCACAGATACGCAGTATTTT

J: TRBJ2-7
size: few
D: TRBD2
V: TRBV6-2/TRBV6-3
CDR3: CASSPWTSGTGPGDEQYF
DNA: TGTGCCAGCAGTCCATGGACTAGCGGGACTGGCCCAGGGGACGAGCAGTACTTC

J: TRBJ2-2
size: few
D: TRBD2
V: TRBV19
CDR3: CASRWAQRETGELFF
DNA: TGTGCCAGTAGGTGGGCCCAGCGGGAGACCGGGGAGCTGTTTTTT

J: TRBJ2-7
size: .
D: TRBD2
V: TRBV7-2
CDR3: CASSLSSSGGFYEQYF
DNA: TGTGCCAGCAGCTTATCCTCTAGCGGGGGGTTTTACGAGCAGTACTTC

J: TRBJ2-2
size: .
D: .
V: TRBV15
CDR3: CATSRAQRSGTGELFF
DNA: TGTGCCACCAGCAGAGCTCAGCGGTCGGGCACCGGGGAGCTGTTTTTT

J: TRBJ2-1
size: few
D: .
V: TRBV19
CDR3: CASSLQVGSYNEQFF
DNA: TGTGCCAGTAGCCTACAGGTCGGCTCCTACAATGAGCAGTTCTTC

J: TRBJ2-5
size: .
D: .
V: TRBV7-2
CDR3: CASSPGGAMRETQYF
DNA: TGTGCCAGCAGCCCTGGGGGGGCGATGCGAGAGACCCAGTACTTC

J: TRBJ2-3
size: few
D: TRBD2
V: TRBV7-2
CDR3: CASTRTSGAGTDTQYF
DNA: TGTGCCAGCACCCGGACTAGCGGGGCTGGGACAGATACGCAGTATTTT